The clone carrying this T cell receptor (beta chain) was observed many times. Its antigen is undetermined. Germline assignment: CDR1 PRHDT and CDR2 FYEKMQ (reference sequence). CDR3 length: 13 amino acids. Trimming stripped 4 bases from V and 14 bases from J, with 15 bases between. Constant-region reverse primers amplified full-length variable regions, followed by semi-nested Nested Universal Primer A PCR. MiXCR, run by TCRdb on the 5' RACE reads, gives a single entry per CDR3 protein. The sample lists approximately 60,000 distinct CDR3 sequences, about a fifth occurring once. Notes on the study in general: The larger-cohort validation was restricted to a single TCR beta V-J rearrangement rather than whole repertoires. In terms of TCR gene usage, tumor memory CD4+ T cells clustered together with blood and lymph node memory CD4+ cells, as well as with lymph node naive CD4+ cells.

The sorted Tregs were CD4+CD25+CD127-/low cells. This clonotype originated in a female donor with breast cancer. Sequencing was carried out using tumor-infiltrating Tregs sorted from the breast tumor. This chain joins TRBV13 and TRBJ1-6; D remains unclear. The CDR3 DNA sequence: TGTGCCAGCAGCTCTCCTCGGGGTGAATCCCTCCACTTT. This sequence encodes CASSSPRGESLHF.